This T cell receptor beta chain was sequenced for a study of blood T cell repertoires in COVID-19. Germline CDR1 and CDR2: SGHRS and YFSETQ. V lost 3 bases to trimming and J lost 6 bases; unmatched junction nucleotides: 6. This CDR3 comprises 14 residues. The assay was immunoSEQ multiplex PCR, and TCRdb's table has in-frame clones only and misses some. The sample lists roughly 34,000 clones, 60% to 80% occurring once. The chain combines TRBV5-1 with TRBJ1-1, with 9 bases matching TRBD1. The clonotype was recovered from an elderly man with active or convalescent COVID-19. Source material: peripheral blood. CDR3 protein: CASSSGTGSAEAFF. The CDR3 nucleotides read TGCGCCAGCAGCTCCGGGACAGGGTCGGCTGAAGCTTTCTTT.